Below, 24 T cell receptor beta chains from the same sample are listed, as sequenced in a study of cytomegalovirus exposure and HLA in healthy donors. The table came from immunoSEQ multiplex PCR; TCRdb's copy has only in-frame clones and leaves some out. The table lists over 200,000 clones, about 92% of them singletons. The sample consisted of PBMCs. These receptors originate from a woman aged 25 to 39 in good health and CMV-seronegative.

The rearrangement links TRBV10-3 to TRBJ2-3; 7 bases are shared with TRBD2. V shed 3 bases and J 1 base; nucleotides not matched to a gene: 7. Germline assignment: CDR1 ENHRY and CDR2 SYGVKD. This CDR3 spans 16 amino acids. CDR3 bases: TGTGCCATCAGTGACATTGGGGCGGGGGGCACAGATACGCAGTATTTT. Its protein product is CAISDIGAGGTDTQYF.

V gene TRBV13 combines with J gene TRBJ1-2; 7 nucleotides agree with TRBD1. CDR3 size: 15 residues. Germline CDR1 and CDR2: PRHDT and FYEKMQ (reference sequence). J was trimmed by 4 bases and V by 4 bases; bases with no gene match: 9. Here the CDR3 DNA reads TGTGCCAGCAGCTCGACTCAGGGGGGACTCTATGGCTACACCTTC. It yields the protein CASSSTQGGLYGYTF. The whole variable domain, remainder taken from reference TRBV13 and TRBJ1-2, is AAGVIQSPRHLIKEKRETATLKCYPIPRHDTVYWYQQGPGQDPQFLISFYEKMQSDKGSIPDRFSAQQFSDYHSELNMSSLELGDSALYFCASSSTQGGLYGYTFGSGTRLTVV.

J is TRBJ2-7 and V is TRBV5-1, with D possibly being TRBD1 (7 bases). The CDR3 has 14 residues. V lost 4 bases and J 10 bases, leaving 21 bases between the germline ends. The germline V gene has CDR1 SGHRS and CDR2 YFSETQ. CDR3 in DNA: TGCGCCAGCAGCACCTCTACAGGAGGGACAGAACAGTACTTC. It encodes CASSTSTGGTEQYF.

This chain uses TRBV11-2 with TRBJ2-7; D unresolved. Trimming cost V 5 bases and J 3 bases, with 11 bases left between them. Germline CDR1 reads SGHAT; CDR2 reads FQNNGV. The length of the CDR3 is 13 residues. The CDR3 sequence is CASSRPTGYEQYF. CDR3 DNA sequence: TGTGCCAGCAGCCGACCGACGGGCTACGAGCAGTACTTC.

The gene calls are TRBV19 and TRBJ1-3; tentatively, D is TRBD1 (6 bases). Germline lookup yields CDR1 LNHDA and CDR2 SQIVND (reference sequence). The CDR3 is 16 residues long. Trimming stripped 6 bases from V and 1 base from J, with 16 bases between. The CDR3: CASSGPRTASGNTIYF. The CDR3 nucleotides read TGTGCCAGTAGCGGGCCCCGGACAGCGTCTGGAAACACCATATATTTT.

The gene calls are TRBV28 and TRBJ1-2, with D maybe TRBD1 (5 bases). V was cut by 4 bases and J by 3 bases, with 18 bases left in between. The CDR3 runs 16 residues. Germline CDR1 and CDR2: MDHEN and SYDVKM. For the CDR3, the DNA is TGTGCCAGCAGTTCCCCACGGGGGGGTGTCGACTATGGCTACACCTTC. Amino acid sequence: CASSSPRGGVDYGYTF.

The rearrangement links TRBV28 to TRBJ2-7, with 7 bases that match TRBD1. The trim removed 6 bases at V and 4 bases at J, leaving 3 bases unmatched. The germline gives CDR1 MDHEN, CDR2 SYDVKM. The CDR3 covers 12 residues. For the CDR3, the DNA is TGTGCCAGCAGCGAGACAGGGTACGAGCAGTACTTC. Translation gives CASSETGYEQYF.

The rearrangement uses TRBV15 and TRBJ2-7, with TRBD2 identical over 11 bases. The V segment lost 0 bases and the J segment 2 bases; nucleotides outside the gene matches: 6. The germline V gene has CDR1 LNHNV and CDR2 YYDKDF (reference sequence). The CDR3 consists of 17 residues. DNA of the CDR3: TGTGCCACCAGCAGAGATCCCGGGACTAGCGGAGCCTACGAGCAGTACTTC. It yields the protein CATSRDPGTSGAYEQYF.

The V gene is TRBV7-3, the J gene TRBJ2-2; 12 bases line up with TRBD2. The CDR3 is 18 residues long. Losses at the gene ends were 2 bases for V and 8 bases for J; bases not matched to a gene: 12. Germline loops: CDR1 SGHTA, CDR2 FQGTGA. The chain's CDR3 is CASSLLGLAGTSGGELFF. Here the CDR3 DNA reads TGTGCCAGCAGCTTACTGGGCCTCGCCGGGACTAGCGGGGGGGAGCTGTTTTTT.

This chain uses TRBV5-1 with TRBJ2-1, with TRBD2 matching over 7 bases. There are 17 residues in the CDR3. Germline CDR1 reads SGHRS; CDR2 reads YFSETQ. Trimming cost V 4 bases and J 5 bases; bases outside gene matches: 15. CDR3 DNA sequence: TGCGCCAGCAGCCCTAGCGGCTCCCTCGCCCAACACAATGAGCAGTTCTTC. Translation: CASSPSGSLAQHNEQFF.

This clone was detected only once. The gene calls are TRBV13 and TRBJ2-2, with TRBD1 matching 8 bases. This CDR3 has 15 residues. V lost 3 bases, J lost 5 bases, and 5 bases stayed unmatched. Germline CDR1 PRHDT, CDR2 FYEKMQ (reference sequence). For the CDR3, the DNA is TGTGCCAGCAGCTTGCCGACAGGGGCAACCGGGGAGCTGTTTTTT. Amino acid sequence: CASSLPTGATGELFF.

CDR3 protein: CASSQDALATSQYF. DNA of the CDR3: TGCGCCAGCAGCCAAGATGCTTTGGCAACGTCGCAGTACTTC. V is TRBV4-1 and J is TRBJ2-7; D unclear. Trimming took 0 bases from V and 9 from J, leaving 15 bases between them. This CDR3 comprises 14 residues. Germline V CDR1 and CDR2: MGHRA, YSYEKL.

CDR3 in DNA: TGCGCCAGCAGCCAAGAAGGACGTGGCGGGAGTGGGGCCTACGAGCAGTACTTC. Translating it yields CASSQEGRGGSGAYEQYF. The genes are TRBV4-1 and TRBJ2-7, with 7 bases that match TRBD2. The germline V gene has CDR1 MGHRA and CDR2 YSYEKL. Trimming removed 0 bases from V and 2 bases from J; junction bases left unmatched: 13. The CDR3 runs to 18 residues.

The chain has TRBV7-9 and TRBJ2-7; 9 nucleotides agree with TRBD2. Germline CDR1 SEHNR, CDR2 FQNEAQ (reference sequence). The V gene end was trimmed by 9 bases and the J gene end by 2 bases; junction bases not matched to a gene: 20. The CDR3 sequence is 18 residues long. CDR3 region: CASLTHRDSGSQPYEQYF. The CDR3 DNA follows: TGTGCCAGTCTCACTCACAGGGATAGCGGGAGTCAGCCCTACGAGCAGTACTTC.

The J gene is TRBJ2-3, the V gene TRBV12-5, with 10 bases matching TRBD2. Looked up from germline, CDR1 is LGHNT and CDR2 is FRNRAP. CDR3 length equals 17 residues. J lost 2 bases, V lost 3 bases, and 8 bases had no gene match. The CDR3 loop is CASGLGLAGVITDTQYF. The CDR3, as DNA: TGTGCTAGTGGTTTAGGGCTAGCGGGAGTAATCACAGATACGCAGTATTTT.

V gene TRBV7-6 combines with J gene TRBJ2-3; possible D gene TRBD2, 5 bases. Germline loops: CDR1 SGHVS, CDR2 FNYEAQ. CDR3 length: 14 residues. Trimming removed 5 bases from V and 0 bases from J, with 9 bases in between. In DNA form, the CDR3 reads TGTGCCAGCAGCCAACTAGTAAGCACAGATACGCAGTATTTT. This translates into CASSQLVSTDTQYF. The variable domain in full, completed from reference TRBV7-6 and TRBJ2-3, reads GAGVSQSPRYKVTKRGQDVALRCDPISGHVSLYWYRQALGQGPEFLTYFNYEAQQDKSGLPNDRFSAERPEGSISTLTIQRTEQRDSAMYRCASSQLVSTDTQYFGPGTRLTVL.

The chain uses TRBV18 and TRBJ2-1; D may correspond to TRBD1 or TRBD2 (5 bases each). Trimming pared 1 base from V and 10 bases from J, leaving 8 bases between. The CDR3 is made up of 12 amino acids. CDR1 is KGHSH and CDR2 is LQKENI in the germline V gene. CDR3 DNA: TGTGCCAGCTCACCACTGGGACCCGAGCAGTTCTTC. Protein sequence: CASSPLGPEQFF.

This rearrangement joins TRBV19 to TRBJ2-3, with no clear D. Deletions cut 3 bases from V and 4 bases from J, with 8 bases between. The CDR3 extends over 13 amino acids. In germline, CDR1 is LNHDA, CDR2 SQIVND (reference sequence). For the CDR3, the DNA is TGTGCCAGTAGTATTGTTGCGGCAGATACGCAGTATTTT. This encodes CASSIVAADTQYF. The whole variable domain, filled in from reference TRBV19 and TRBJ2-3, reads DGGITQSPKYLFRKEGQNVTLSCEQNLNHDAMYWYRQDPGQGLRLIYYSQIVNDFQKGDIAEGYSVSREKKESFPLTVTSAQKNPTAFYLCASSIVAADTQYFGPGTRLTVL.

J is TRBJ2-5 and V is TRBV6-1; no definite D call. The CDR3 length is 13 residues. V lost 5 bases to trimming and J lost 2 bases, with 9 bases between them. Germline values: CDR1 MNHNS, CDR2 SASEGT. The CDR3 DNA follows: TGTGCCAGCAGTTTTTACCGTCAAGAGACCCAGTACTTC. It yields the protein CASSFYRQETQYF.

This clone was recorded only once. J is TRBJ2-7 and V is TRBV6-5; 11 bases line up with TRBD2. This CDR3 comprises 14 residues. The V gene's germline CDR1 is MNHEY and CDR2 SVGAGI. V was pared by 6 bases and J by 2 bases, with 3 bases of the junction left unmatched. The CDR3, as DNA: TGTGCCAGCAGCCCGACTAGCGGGACCTACGAGCAGTACTTC. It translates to CASSPTSGTYEQYF.

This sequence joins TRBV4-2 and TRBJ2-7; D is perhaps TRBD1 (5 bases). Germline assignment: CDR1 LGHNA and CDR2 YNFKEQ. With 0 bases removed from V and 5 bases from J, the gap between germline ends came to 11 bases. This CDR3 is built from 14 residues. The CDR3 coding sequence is TGTGCCAGCAGCCAAGAGACGGACACCGACGAGCAGTACTTC. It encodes CASSQETDTDEQYF.

The CDR3 sequence is CASSSASDRTNIQYF. The CDR3 DNA is TGTGCCAGCAGTTCGGCCTCCGACAGGACGAACATTCAGTACTTC. The rearrangement uses TRBV27 and TRBJ2-4; D might be TRBD1 (6 bases). The V end was cut by 4 bases, the J end by 7 bases, with 17 bases between. There are 15 residues in the CDR3. The germline V gene has CDR1 MNHEY and CDR2 SMNVEV (reference sequence).

The CDR3 DNA sequence: TGTGCCACCAGCAGGGAACGGGACAGAGGAAACACCATATATTTT. Translating gives CATSRERDRGNTIYF. The V call is TRBV15, the J call TRBJ1-3; 7 nucleotides match TRBD1. This CDR3 spans 15 amino acids. The V and J ends lost 3 bases and 4 bases, in that order; junction bases with no gene match: 6. Germline CDR1 and CDR2: LNHNV and YYDKDF (reference sequence).

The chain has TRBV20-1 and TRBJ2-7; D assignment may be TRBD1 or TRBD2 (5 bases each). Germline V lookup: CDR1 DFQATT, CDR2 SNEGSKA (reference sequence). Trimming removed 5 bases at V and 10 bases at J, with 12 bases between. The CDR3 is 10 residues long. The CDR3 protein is CSAPGTTQYF. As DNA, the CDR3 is TGCAGTGCTCCCGGGACGACACAGTACTTC.